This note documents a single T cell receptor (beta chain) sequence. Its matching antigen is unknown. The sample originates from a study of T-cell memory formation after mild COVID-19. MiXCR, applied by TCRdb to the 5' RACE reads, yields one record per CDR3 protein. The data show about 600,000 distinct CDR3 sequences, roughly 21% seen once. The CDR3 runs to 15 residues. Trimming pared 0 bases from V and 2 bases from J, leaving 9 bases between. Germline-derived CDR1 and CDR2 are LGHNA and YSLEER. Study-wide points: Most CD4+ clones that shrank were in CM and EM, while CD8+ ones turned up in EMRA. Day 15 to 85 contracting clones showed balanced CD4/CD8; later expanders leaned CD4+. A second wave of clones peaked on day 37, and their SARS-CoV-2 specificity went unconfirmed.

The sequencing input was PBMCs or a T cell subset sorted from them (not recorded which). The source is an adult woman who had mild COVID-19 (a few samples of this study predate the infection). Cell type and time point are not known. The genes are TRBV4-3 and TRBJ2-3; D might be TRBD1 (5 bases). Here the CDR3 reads CASSQDRATTDTQYF. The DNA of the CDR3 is TGCGCCAGCAGCCAAGACAGGGCCACCACAGATACGCAGTATTTT.